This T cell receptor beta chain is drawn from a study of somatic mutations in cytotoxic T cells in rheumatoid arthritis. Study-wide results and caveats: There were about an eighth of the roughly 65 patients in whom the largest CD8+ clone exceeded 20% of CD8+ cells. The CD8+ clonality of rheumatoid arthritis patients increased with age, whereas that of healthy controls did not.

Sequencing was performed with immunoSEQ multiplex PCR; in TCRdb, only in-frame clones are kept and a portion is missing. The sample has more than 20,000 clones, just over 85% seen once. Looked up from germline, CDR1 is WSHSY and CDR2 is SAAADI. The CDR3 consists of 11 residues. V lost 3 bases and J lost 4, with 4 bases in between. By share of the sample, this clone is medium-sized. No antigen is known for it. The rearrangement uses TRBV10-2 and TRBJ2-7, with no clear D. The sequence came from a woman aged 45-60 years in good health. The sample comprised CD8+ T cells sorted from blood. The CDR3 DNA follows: TGCGCCAGCAGTGAAGGGTACGAGCAGTACTTC. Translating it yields CASSEGYEQYF.